The source of this T cell receptor (beta chain) is a study of TIL therapy for anti-PD-1-resistant metastatic lung cancer. Study-level background: Tumors were harvested before any PD-1/PD-L1 blockade. Most patients had lung adenocarcinoma; a handful of tumors were EGFR-mutant, two ALK-rearranged; half smoked currently or formerly.

Stated time point: pre-treatment sample, taken before nivolumab and TIL therapy. The libraries were made with immunoSEQ v3. Libraries were sequenced to about 2 million read pairs (survey) or 5-6 million (deep). This table comes from immunoSEQ multiplex PCR, and its TCRdb copy is limited to in-frame clones, with some not included. This table has roughly 46,000 clones, about 86% appearing once. This CDR3 spans 17 amino acids. The germline V gene encodes CDR1 SGHVS and CDR2 FNYEAQ. Trimming at V came to 5 bases and at J to 4 bases, leaving 13 bases not matched to a gene. Sequencing was performed on blood, taken at baseline. The genes are TRBV7-6 and TRBJ2-1; 8 bases are shared with TRBD1. This clonotype was obtained from a person between 25 and 80 years old with non-small cell lung cancer. The CDR3 protein is CASSTTGGIAGYNEQFF. The CDR3 coding sequence is TGTGCCAGCAGCACCACAGGGGGAATAGCAGGATACAATGAGCAGTTCTTC.